These T cell receptor beta chains were read from a single sample in a study of beta chain features in type 1 diabetes. This table comes from immunoSEQ multiplex PCR, and its TCRdb copy is limited to in-frame clones, with some not included. The sample shows some 330,000 clones, around 12% of them seen only once. The source material was naive CD4+ T cells from blood. All receptors come from a woman aged 18-29 years with type 1 diabetes. The CDR3 runs from the conserved cysteine through the conserved F or W. The D gene is left open where the match is weak. Expanded clones get a size class; other rows say once, few or many, or leave the size out.

d_call	j_call	clone_size	v_call	cdr3_aa	cdr3_nt
TRBD2	TRBJ2-3	NA	TRBV5-1	CASQPTSGVWDTQYF	TGCGCCAGCCAGCCGACTAGCGGGGTCTGGGATACGCAGTATTTT
TRBD2	TRBJ2-3	NA	TRBV6-4	CASSEASGGPADTQYF	TGTGCCAGCAGTGAGGCTAGCGGGGGGCCGGCAGATACGCAGTATTTT
TRBD2	TRBJ2-7	NA	TRBV4-1	CASSRLAGRSSYEQYF	TGCGCCAGCAGTCGATTAGCGGGCAGGAGCTCCTACGAGCAGTACTTC
TRBD2	TRBJ2-1	few	TRBV9	CASSVAAGAYNEQFF	TGTGCCAGCAGCGTAGCTGCGGGGGCCTACAATGAGCAGTTCTTC
NA	TRBJ1-6	few	TRBV7-2	CASSSSGLGNSPLHF	TGTGCCAGCAGCTCCAGCGGCCTGGGGAATTCACCCCTCCACTTT
TRBD1	TRBJ1-2	few	TRBV6-5	CATRTGGGYTF	TGTGCCACGAGGACAGGGGGAGGCTACACCTTC
TRBD1	TRBJ1-2	few	TRBV23-1	CASSQSYRGQPYGYTF	TGCGCCAGCAGTCAATCCTATCGGGGACAGCCCTATGGCTACACCTTC
NA	TRBJ2-5	few	TRBV6-4	CASSDRLRGSQYF	TGTGCCAGCAGTGACCGACTACGTGGTTCCCAGTACTTC
TRBD1	TRBJ2-7	NA	TRBV7-6	CASSLETGSYEQYF	TGTGCCAGCAGCCTAGAGACAGGGAGTTACGAGCAGTACTTC
TRBD2	TRBJ2-3	few	TRBV6-5	CASIHSGISTDTQYF	TGTGCCAGCATCCATAGCGGGATTAGCACAGATACGCAGTATTTT
TRBD2	TRBJ2-3	NA	TRBV18	CASSPTSEDTQYF	TGTGCCAGCTCACCAACTAGCGAAGATACGCAGTATTTT
NA	TRBJ1-5	NA	TRBV6-5	CASSYPGQPQHF	TGTGCCAGCAGTTACCCAGGCCAGCCCCAGCATTTT
NA	TRBJ1-4	few	TRBV18	CASSPRIAGVDEKLFF	TGTGCCAGCTCGCCACGGATAGCAGGGGTGGATGAAAAACTGTTTTTT
NA	TRBJ2-1	NA	TRBV7-9	CASSFSGFNNEQFF	TGTGCCAGCAGCTTCAGCGGGTTTAACAATGAGCAGTTCTTC
TRBD2	TRBJ2-7	once	TRBV9	CASSSGLAGVFEQYF	TGTGCCAGCAGCTCAGGACTAGCGGGAGTTTTCGAGCAGTACTTC
NA	TRBJ2-7	few	TRBV20-1	CSATSFYEQYF	TGCAGTGCTACTTCCTTTTACGAGCAGTACTTC
NA	TRBJ2-5	NA	TRBV7-8	CASSPGGRETQYF	TGTGCCAGCAGCCCAGGTGGTCGAGAGACCCAGTACTTC
NA	TRBJ1-4	once	TRBV27	CASSSGGATNEKLFF	TGTGCCAGCAGCTCTGGCGGTGCAACTAATGAAAAACTGTTTTTT
TRBD1	TRBJ2-7	NA	TRBV18	CASSPAGGEQYF	TGTGCCAGCTCACCGGCAGGGGGAGAGCAGTACTTC
NA	TRBJ1-1	NA	TRBV14	CASSQVAGGAFGAFF	TGTGCCAGCAGCCAAGTTGCGGGGGGCGCTTTCGGAGCTTTCTTT
TRBD2	TRBJ2-5	NA	TRBV5-1	CASSSGLAGEKTQYF	TGCGCCAGCAGCTCGGGACTAGCGGGGGAAAAGACCCAGTACTTC
TRBD2	TRBJ2-7	few	TRBV5-4	CASSLPLAGDYEQYF	TGTGCCAGCAGCCTTCCGTTAGCGGGGGACTACGAGCAGTACTTC
TRBD2	TRBJ2-5	NA	TRBV14	CASSQATGGRRETQYF	TGTGCCAGCAGCCAAGCGACGGGGGGGCGGCGGGAGACCCAGTACTTC
TRBD2	TRBJ2-7	NA	TRBV7-2	CASSLLSGGNYEQYF	TGTGCCAGCAGCTTACTCAGCGGGGGCAACTACGAGCAGTACTTC
NA	TRBJ1-1	NA	TRBV7-9	CASSLGQMNTEAFF	TGTGCCAGCAGCTTAGGACAGATGAACACTGAAGCTTTCTTT
NA	TRBJ2-7	NA	TRBV7-2	CASSLGLTGSYEQYF	TGTGCCAGCAGCTTAGGGTTAACAGGCTCCTACGAGCAGTACTTC
NA	TRBJ1-1	few	TRBV29-1	CSVTGIQVTEAFF	TGCAGCGTCACAGGGATTCAGGTCACTGAAGCTTTCTTT
NA	TRBJ2-3	NA	TRBV18	CASSPTTEADTQYF	TGTGCCAGCTCACCAACCACCGAGGCAGATACGCAGTATTTT
NA	TRBJ2-1	NA	TRBV7-9	CASSLGGVPLDNNEQFF	TGTGCCAGCAGCTTAGGAGGTGTTCCCCTGGACAACAATGAGCAGTTCTTC